This entry describes one TCR beta chain. Its antigen is as yet unknown. Data came from immunoSEQ multiplex PCR; TCRdb stores just in-frame clones and leaves some out. The sample includes some 25,000 clones, more than 75% of them seen just once. V was clipped by 7 bases and J by 4 bases; unmatched bases: 7. Germline loops: CDR1 ENHRY, CDR2 SYGVKD. The CDR3 covers 15 residues. These data originate in a study of lymphopenia after photon versus proton radiotherapy. The study's findings and limits: After the lymphocyte nadir, photon-treated repertoires showed oligoclonal expansion, especially of CD8+ Temra cells. In patients who died, overall survival fell as post-nadir TCR diversity dropped more. Under photons, naive T cells and diversity fell while effector/memory populations rose.

This sample comprised peripheral blood, obtained from a patient treated with photon-based radiotherapy. The chain carries TRBV10-3 and TRBJ1-2; 12 bases align to TRBD1. The TCR sequence derives from a woman between 45 and 60 years old with cholangiocarcinoma. The CDR3 here is CAIKPGTGGFYGYTF. The CDR3 DNA reads TGTGCCATCAAACCCGGGACAGGGGGCTTCTATGGCTACACCTTC.